This T cell receptor beta chain was captured in a study of blood T cell repertoires in COVID-19. Looking at the study overall: From T cells, B-cell-depleted T cells, or PBMCs came the material, which was cDNA or gDNA.

CDR1 and CDR2 (germline): SGHTS, YDEGEE. Trimming removed 0 bases at V and 4 bases at J, with 13 bases between. CDR3 length: 15 residues. In the original processing: It was from reference gene primer amplification that nucleated cell counts were estimated. Clones were sequenced by immunoSEQ multiplex PCR, and TCRdb holds only the in-frame ones, with some missing. That table furnishes V, J and clone size, whereas the DNA furnished D and trimming. The sample carries hundreds of thousands of clones, approximately 90% recorded once. All enrollees were about 18 to 89 years old and from about 25 US areas. Sequenced sample: PBMCs or T cells enriched from blood (not recorded which). The sequence was collected from a woman under 30 who had recovered from COVID-19. This chain joins TRBV5-8 and TRBJ1-1, with D hard to call. The CDR3 DNA reads TGTGCCAGCAGCTTGGTAAGGGATGAGGGCACTGAAGCTTTCTTT. Translation: CASSLVRDEGTEAFF.